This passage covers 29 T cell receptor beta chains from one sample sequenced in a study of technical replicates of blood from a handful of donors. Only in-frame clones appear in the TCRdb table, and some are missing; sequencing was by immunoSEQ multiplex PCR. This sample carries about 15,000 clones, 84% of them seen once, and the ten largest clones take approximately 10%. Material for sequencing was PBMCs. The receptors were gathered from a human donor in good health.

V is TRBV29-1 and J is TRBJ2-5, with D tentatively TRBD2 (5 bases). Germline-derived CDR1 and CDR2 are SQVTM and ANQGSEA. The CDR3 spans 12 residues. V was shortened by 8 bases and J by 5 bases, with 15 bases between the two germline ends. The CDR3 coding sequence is TGCAGCTCCGGACCCGGCGGGGAGACCCAGTACTTC. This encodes CSSGPGGETQYF. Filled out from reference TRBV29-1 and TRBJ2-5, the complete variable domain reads SAVISQKPSRDICQRGTSLTIQCQVDSQVTMMFWYRQQPGQSLTLIATANQGSEATYESGFVIDKFPISRPNLTFSTLTVSNMSPEDSSIYLCSSGPGGETQYFGPGTRLLVL.

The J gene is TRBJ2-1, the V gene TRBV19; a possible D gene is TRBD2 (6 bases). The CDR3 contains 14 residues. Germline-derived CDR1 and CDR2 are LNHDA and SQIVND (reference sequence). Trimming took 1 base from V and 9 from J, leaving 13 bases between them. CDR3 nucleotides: TGTGCCAGTAGTATAGCCATAGCCGGGGGTGAGCAGTTCTTC. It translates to CASSIAIAGGEQFF.

The DNA of the CDR3 is TGCGCCAGCAGCTACCGACAGGGGCTTAGGGCTGAAGCTTTCTTT. This translates into CASSYRQGLRAEAFF. The chain recombines TRBV5-1 with TRBJ1-1; TRBD1 matches 8 bases. CDR3 length: 15 amino acids. V was pared by 3 bases and J by 6 bases, with 10 bases of the junction left unmatched. CDR1 and CDR2 (germline): SGHRS, YFSETQ.

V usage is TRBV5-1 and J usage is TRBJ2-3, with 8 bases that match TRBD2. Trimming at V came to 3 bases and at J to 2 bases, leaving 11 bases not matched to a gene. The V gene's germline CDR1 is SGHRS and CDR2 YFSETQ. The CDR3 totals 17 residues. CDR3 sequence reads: CASSSRGSGSATDTQYF. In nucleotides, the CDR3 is TGCGCCAGCAGCTCTCGGGGGAGCGGGAGTGCCACAGATACGCAGTATTTT.

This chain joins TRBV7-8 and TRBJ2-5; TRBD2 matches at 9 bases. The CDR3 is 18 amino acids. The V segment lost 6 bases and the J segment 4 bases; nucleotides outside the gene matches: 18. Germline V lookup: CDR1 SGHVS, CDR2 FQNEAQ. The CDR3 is CASRKKGGLAGVGETQYF. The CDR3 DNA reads TGTGCCAGCAGAAAAAAGGGGGGTTTAGCGGGAGTAGGAGAGACCCAGTACTTC.

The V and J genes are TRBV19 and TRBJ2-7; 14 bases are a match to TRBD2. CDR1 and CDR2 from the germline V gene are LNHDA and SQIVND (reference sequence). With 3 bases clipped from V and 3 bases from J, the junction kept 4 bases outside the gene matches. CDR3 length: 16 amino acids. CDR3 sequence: CASSIGGLAGVYEQYF. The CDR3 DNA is TGTGCCAGTAGTATTGGGGGACTAGCGGGAGTCTACGAGCAGTACTTC.

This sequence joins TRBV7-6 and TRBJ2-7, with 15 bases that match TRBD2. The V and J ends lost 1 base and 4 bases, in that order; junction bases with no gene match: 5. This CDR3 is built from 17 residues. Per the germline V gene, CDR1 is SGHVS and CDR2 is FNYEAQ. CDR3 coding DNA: TGTGCCAGCAGCTTAGTGGGGGGACTAGCGGGAGGATACGAGCAGTACTTC. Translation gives CASSLVGGLAGGYEQYF.

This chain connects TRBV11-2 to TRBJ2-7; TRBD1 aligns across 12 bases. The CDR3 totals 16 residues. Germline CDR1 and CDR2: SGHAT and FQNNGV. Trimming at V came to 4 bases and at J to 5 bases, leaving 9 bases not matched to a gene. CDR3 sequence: CASSSIRDRGPHEQYF. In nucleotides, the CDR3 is TGTGCCAGCAGCTCGATCCGGGACAGGGGGCCTCACGAGCAGTACTTC.

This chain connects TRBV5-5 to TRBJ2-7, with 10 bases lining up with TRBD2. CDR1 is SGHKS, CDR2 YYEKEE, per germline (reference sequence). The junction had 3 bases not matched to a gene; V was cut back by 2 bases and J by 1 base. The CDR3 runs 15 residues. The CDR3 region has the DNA TGTGCCAGCAGCTTTTCTAGCGGGAGTTCCTACGAGCAGTACTTC. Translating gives CASSFSSGSSYEQYF.

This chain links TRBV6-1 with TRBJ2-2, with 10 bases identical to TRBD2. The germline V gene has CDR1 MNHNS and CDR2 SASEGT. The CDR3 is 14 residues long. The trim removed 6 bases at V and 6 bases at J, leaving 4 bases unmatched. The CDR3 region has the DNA TGTGCCAGCAGGGGGACTAGCGAGGCCGGGGAGCTGTTTTTT. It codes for CASRGTSEAGELFF.

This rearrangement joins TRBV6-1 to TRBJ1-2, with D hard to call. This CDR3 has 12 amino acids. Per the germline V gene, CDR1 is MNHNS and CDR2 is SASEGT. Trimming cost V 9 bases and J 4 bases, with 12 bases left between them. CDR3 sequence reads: CASQATAYGYTF. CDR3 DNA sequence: TGTGCCAGTCAGGCAACGGCCTATGGCTACACCTTC.

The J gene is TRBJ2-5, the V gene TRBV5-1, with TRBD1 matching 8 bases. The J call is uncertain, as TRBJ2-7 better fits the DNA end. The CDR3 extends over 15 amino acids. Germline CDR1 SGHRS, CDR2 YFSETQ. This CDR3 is CASSSGDRFPYEQYF. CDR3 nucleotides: TGCGCCAGCAGCTCCGGGGACAGGTTTCCCTACGAGCAGTACTTC.

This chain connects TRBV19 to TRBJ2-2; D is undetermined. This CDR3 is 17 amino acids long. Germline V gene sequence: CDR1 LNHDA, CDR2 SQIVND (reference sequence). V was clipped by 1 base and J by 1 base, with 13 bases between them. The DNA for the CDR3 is TGTGCCAGTAGTATAGGGGTGACCGCAGGGAACACCGGGGAGCTGTTTTTT. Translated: CASSIGVTAGNTGELFF.

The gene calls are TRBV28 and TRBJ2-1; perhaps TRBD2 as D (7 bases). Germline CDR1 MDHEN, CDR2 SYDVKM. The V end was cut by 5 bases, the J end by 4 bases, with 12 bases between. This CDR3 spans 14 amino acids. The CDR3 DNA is TGTGCCAGCAGTCCCGCGGGGGCTTACAATGAGCAGTTCTTC. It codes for CASSPAGAYNEQFF.

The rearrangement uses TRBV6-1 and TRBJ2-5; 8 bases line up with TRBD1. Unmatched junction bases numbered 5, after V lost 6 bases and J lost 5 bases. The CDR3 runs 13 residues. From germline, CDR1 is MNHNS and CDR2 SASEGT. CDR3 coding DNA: TGTGCCAGCAGGTCAGGGGGCGTGGAGACCCAGTACTTC. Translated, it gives CASRSGGVETQYF.

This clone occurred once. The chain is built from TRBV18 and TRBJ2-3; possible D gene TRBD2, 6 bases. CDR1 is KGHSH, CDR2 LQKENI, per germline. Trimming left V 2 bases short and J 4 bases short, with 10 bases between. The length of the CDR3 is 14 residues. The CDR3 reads CASSPEVAADTQYF. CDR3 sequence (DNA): TGTGCCAGCTCACCAGAGGTAGCGGCAGATACGCAGTATTTT.

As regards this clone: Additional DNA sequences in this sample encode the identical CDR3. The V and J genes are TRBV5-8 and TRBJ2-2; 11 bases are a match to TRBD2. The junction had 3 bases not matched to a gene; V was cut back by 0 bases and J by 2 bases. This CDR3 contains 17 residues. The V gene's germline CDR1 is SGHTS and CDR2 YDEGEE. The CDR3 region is CASSLAGTSGNTGELFF. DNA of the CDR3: TGTGCCAGCAGCTTGGCAGGGACTAGCGGAAACACCGGGGAGCTGTTTTTT.

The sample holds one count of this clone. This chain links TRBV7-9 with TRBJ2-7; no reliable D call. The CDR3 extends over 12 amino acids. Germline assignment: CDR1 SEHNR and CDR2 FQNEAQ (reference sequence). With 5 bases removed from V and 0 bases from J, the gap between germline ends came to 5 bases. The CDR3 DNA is TGTGCCAGCAGCGCGTCCTCCTACGAGCAGTACTTC. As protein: CASSASSYEQYF.

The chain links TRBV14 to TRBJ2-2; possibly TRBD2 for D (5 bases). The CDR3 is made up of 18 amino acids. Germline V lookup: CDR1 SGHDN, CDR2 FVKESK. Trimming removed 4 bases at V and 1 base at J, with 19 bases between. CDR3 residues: CASSPSLRGSKNTGELFF. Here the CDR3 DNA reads TGTGCCAGCAGCCCCTCCCTTCGAGGGTCGAAGAACACCGGGGAGCTGTTTTTT.

DNA for the CDR3: TGTGCCATCAGTGTCCCTTCTAGCGGGAGCTCCTACAATGAGCAGTTCTTC. As protein: CAISVPSSGSSYNEQFF. The chain uses TRBV10-3 and TRBJ2-1, with 10 bases that match TRBD2. The CDR3 extends over 17 amino acids. After removal of 4 bases from V and 0 bases from J, the junction contained 6 bases not matched to a gene. Germline V gives CDR1 ENHRY, CDR2 SYGVKD.

CDR3 coding DNA: TGTGCCAGCTCACCACCGGGACTAGCGGGAACGGAGCAGTTCTTC. Translated: CASSPPGLAGTEQFF. The chain is built from TRBV18 and TRBJ2-1, with 13 bases fitting TRBD2. Germline lookup yields CDR1 KGHSH and CDR2 LQKENI. There are 15 residues in the CDR3. V lost 0 bases, J lost 10 bases, and 3 bases stayed unmatched. Full variable domain (remainder filled in from reference TRBV18 and TRBJ2-1): NAGVMQNPRHLVRRRGQEARLRCSPMKGHSHVYWYRQLPEEGLKFMVYLQKENIIDESGMPKERFSAEFPKEGPSILRIQQVVRGDSAAYFCASSPPGLAGTEQFFGPGTRLTVL.

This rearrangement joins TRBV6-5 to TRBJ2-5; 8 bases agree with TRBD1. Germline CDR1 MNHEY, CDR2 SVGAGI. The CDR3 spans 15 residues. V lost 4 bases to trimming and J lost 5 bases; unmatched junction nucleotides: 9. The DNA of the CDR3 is TGTGCCAGCAGTTTTTCGACAGGGGTTGGTGAGACCCAGTACTTC. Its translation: CASSFSTGVGETQYF.

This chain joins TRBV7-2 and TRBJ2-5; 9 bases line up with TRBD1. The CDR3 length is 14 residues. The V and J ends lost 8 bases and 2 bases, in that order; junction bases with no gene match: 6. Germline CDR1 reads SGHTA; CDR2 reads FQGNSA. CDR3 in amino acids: CASRRDRAQETQYF. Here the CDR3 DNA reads TGTGCCAGCCGAAGGGACAGGGCTCAAGAGACCCAGTACTTC.

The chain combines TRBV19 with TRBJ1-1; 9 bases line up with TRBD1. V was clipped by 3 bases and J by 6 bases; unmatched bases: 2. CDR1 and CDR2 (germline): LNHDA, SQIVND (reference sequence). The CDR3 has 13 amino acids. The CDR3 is CASSIDRGSEAFF. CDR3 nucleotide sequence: TGTGCCAGTAGTATCGACAGGGGGTCTGAAGCTTTCTTT. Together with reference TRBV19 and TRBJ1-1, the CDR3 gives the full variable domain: DGGITQSPKYLFRKEGQNVTLSCEQNLNHDAMYWYRQDPGQGLRLIYYSQIVNDFQKGDIAEGYSVSREKKESFPLTVTSAQKNPTAFYLCASSIDRGSEAFFGQGTRLTVV.

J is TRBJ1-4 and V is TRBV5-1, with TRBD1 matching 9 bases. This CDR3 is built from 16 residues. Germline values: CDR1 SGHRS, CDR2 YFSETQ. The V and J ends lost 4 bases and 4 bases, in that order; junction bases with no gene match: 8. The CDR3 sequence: CASSKGTGLVNEKLFF. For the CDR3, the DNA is TGCGCCAGCAGCAAAGGGACAGGGTTGGTTAATGAAAAACTGTTTTTT.

The CDR3 loop reads CASSLEPVNTGELFF. The CDR3 DNA reads as TGTGCCAGCAGTTTAGAGCCGGTGAACACCGGGGAGCTGTTTTTT. The V call is TRBV27, the J call TRBJ2-2; no clear D. The ends were cut back, 2 bases at V and 1 base at J, with 8 bases in the middle. CDR3 size: 15 residues. Per the germline V gene, CDR1 is MNHEY and CDR2 is SMNVEV (reference sequence).

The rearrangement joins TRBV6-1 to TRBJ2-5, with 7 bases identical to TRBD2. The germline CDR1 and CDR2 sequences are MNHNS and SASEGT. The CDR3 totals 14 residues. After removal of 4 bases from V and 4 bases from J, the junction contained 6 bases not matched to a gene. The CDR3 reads CASSVAGVSETQYF. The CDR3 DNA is TGTGCCAGCAGTGTGGCGGGAGTATCAGAGACCCAGTACTTC.

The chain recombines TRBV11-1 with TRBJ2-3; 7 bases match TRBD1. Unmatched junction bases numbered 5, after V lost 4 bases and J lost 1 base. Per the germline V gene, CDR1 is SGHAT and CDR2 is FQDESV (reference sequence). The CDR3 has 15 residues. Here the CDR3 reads CASSSGTVRTDTQYF. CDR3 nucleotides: TGTGCCAGCAGCTCCGGGACAGTTCGCACAGATACGCAGTATTTT.

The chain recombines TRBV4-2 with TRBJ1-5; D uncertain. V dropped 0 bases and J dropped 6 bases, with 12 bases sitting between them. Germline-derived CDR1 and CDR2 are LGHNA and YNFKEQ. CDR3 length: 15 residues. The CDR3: CASSQDEGMGQPQHF. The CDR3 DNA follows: TGTGCCAGCAGCCAAGATGAGGGAATGGGTCAGCCCCAGCATTTT.